This record looks at one T cell receptor beta chain sequence and its context. Time point specified: pre-sensitization, week 0. Treatment noted: therapeutic diphenylcyclopropenone sensitization with weekly scalp DPC. Before extraction, the whole blood was not fractionated, and total RNA was taken from it. Source study methods: Per-sample TCR counts ranged from roughly 20,000 to 700,000, median around 88,000. MiXCR, applied by TCRdb to the RACE reads, yields one record per CDR3 protein. The V and J calls follow TCRdb's processing rather than the paper's. The sample consists of a few hundred thousand distinct CDR3 sequences, 5.5% of them appearing once. The data derive from a study of human T cells and chemical hapten exposure. As for the study in general: Skin of the upper inner arm, approximately 2 cm by approximately 2 cm, received 2% DPC for sensitization.

Germline V gene data show CDR1 as SGHTA and CDR2 as FQGNSA. V dropped 8 bases and J dropped 0; count of bases not matched to a gene: 4. There are 14 residues in the CDR3. The TCR originated in a woman between 18 and 30 years old with alopecia areata. Some clones in this sample may be carry-over from other donors' samples. Sequencing was performed on whole blood, taken in connection with sensitization to the hapten diphenylcyclopropenone (DPC). This chain joins TRBV7-2 and TRBJ1-3; 7 nucleotides match TRBD1. The CDR3 loop is CASSDRNSGNTIYF. CDR3 DNA sequence: TGTGCCAGCTCGGACAGGAACTCTGGAAACACCATATATTTT. The entire variable domain, with the rest obtained from reference TRBV7-2 and TRBJ1-3, is as follows: GAGVSQSPSNKVTEKGKDVELRCDPISGHTALYWYRQSLGQGLEFLIYFQGNSAPDKSGLPSDRFSAERTGGSVSTLTIQRTQQEDSAVYLCASSDRNSGNTIYFGEGSWLTVV.